This T cell receptor beta chain was found in a study of cytomegalovirus exposure and HLA in healthy donors. Overall study results and limits: Follow-up analysis seemed to connect common viral pathogens with several of the most significant clusters identified. The authors reported that TCR beta sequences could predict HLA-A and HLA-B alleles. These predictions were accurate for most subjects in the first cohort. With later analysis, a missense DCLRE1C variant became linked to TCR beta V- and J-gene trimming.

The CDR3 length is 15 residues. Trimming cost V 5 bases and J 2 bases; bases outside gene matches: 6. The V gene's germline CDR1 is SGHTA and CDR2 FQGNSA. Both 60 Vbeta primers and 13 Jbeta primers went into the PCR. This table comes from immunoSEQ multiplex PCR, and its TCRdb copy is limited to in-frame clones, with some not included. This table has hundreds of thousands of clones, about 89% appearing once. As for this clone: Its antigen is not identified.

This clonotype originated in a woman aged 18-35 years in good health and CMV-seronegative. The chain recombines TRBV7-2 with TRBJ2-7, with 10 positions matching TRBD1. Sequencing was performed on PBMCs. For the CDR3, the DNA is TGTGCCAGCAGCGTAGTAGGACAGGGGGCCTACGAGCAGTACTTC. Residues: CASSVVGQGAYEQYF.